Following are 5 T cell receptor beta chains from one sample sequenced in a study of OX40 agonist ivuxolimab in advanced cancers. TCRdb keeps only in-frame clones here, not all; method: immunoSEQ multiplex PCR. Of around 65,000 clones detected, more than 85% appear once; the ten largest clones hold 0.3%. The sequences come from CD4+ or CD8+ T cells sorted from blood, collected in a trial of the OX40 agonist ivuxolimab. These receptors all come from an adult with an advanced solid tumor such as melanoma, head and neck, liver or kidney cancer.

The rearrangement joins TRBV4-1 to TRBJ1-5, with 10 bases fitting TRBD1. The CDR3 covers 16 residues. Germline CDR1 MGHRA, CDR2 YSYEKL. V gave up 0 bases and J gave up 6 bases; unmatched junction bases: 5. The CDR3 region has the DNA TGCGCCAGCAGCCAAGAGGGACAGGGGCGAGGTCAGCCCCAGCATTTT. Translating it yields CASSQEGQGRGQPQHF.

The CDR3 nucleotides read TGCGCCAGCAGCTTGGAACAATACAATGAGCAGTTCTTC. Translated: CASSLEQYNEQFF. V and J are TRBV5-1 and TRBJ2-1; D remains ambiguous. Between the trimmed V and J ends, which lost 0 bases and 4 bases, there was a span of 5 bases. The CDR3 has 13 residues. From germline, CDR1 is SGHRS and CDR2 YFSETQ.

V is TRBV28 and J is TRBJ2-3; D gene ambiguous. Trimming removed 2 bases at V and 6 bases at J, with 6 bases between. The CDR3 runs to 12 residues. Germline CDR1 MDHEN, CDR2 SYDVKM. CDR3: CASSLNGDTQYF. The CDR3 DNA follows: TGTGCCAGCAGTTTAAACGGGGATACGCAGTATTTT.

The J gene is TRBJ1-3, the V gene TRBV9, with 9 bases aligning to TRBD1. The CDR3 runs 16 residues. Trimming cost V 3 bases and J 1 base; bases outside gene matches: 5. CDR1 and CDR2 from the germline V gene are SGDLS and YYNGEE. CDR3 bases: TGTGCCAGCAGCGGATACAGGGGGCAATCTGGAAACACCATATATTTT. Translation: CASSGYRGQSGNTIYF.

This sequence joins TRBV5-8 and TRBJ2-4; D remains ambiguous. This CDR3 contains 11 residues. Germline lookup yields CDR1 SGHTS and CDR2 YDEGEE. V lost 4 bases and J lost 11, with 10 bases in between. The DNA of the CDR3 is TGTGCCAGCAGCCCTAGAAAACTTCAGTACTTC. Its translation is CASSPRKLQYF. Variable domain in full (rest from reference TRBV5-8 and TRBJ2-4): EAGVTQSPTHLIKTRGQQATLRCSPISGHTSVYWYQQALGLGLQFLLWYDEGEERNRGNFPPRFSGRQFPNYSSELNVNALELEDSALYLCASSPRKLQYFGAGTRLSVL.